Following are 11 T cell receptor beta chains from one sample sequenced in a study of CD8+CD57+ T cells in acquired aplastic anemia. Profiling of TCR beta VDJ combinations and CDR3 sequences used genomic DNA as template. TCRdb re-derived calls from the reads in MiXCR, one entry per CDR3 protein. Among 150,000 to 200,000 distinct CDR3 sequences listed, 35% to 55% were seen once. The specimen was sorted CD4+, CD8+, or CD8+CD57+ T cells (not recorded which) from PBMCs. These receptors were taken from a human donor in good health.

This chain connects TRBV7-6 to TRBJ1-4; 7 bases map to TRBD1. V lost 5 bases and J lost 4; bases outside the gene matches: 7. This CDR3 is built from 15 residues. CDR1 SGHVS and CDR2 FNYEAQ come from the germline V gene. The CDR3 protein is CASSRPGQLNEKLFF. The CDR3 DNA reads as TGTGCCAGCAGCCGCCCGGGACAGCTTAATGAAAAACTGTTTTTT.

In its sample, this clonotype was seen many times. The chain uses TRBV6-1 and TRBJ2-3; TRBD2 matches 10 bases. This CDR3 region has 15 residues. Germline CDR1 MNHNS, CDR2 SASEGT. V trimming: 7 bases; J trimming: 1 base; junction bases outside the gene matches: 5. CDR3 amino acids: CASIPSGGGTDTQYF. DNA for the CDR3: TGTGCCAGCATTCCTAGCGGGGGTGGCACAGATACGCAGTATTTT.

V usage is TRBV9 and J usage is TRBJ1-4; 10 bases are a match to TRBD1. Germline trimming cut 2 bases from V and 4 bases from J; bases unmatched to any gene: 8. CDR1 and CDR2 from the germline V gene are SGDLS and YYNGEE. CDR3 length equals 17 residues. The CDR3, as DNA: TGTGCCAGCAGCGTTAGGGACAGGGGTATTAGTAATGAAAAACTGTTTTTT. Protein sequence: CASSVRDRGISNEKLFF. Based on the CDR3 plus reference TRBV9 and TRBJ1-4, the full variable domain is DSGVTQTPKHLITATGQRVTLRCSPRSGDLSVYWYQQSLDQGLQFLIQYYNGEERAKGNILERFSAQQFPDLHSELNLSSLELGDSALYFCASSVRDRGISNEKLFFGSGTQLSVL.

This clonotype appeared a few times. This chain joins TRBV7-2 and TRBJ1-6; D ambiguous. The germline V gene has CDR1 SGHTA and CDR2 FQGNSA. The CDR3 sequence is 13 residues long. V was cut by 4 bases and J by 8 bases, with 9 bases left in between. DNA of the CDR3: TGTGCCAGCAGCTCCCAGGCCGATTCACCCCTCCACTTT. As protein: CASSSQADSPLHF.

This clonotype appeared many times. V and J are TRBV2 and TRBJ1-6; no clear D. V was shortened by 8 bases and J by 0 bases, with 5 bases between the two germline ends. CDR3 size: 13 residues. CDR1 is SNHLY, CDR2 FYNNEI, per germline. This CDR3 reads CASPDSYNSPLHF. The CDR3 region has the DNA TGTGCCAGCCCGGACTCCTATAATTCACCCCTCCACTTT. Supplemented by reference TRBV2 and TRBJ1-6, the full variable domain reads EPEVTQTPSHQVTQMGQEVILRCVPISNHLYFYWYRQILGQKVEFLVSFYNNEISEKSEIFDDQFSVERPDGSNFTLKIRSTKLEDSAMYFCASPDSYNSPLHFGNGTRLTVT.

The chain employs TRBV6-5 and TRBJ2-7; D call uncertain. The length of the CDR3 is 9 residues. Trimming took 7 bases from V and 4 from J, leaving 2 bases between them. Per germline, CDR1 MNHEY and CDR2 SVGAGI. This CDR3 is CASMYEQYF. CDR3 DNA: TGTGCCAGCATGTACGAGCAGTACTTC.

This clonotype has ten or more counts. The chain uses TRBV10-3 and TRBJ1-4; D is unclear. This CDR3 contains 12 residues. Germline CDR1 reads ENHRY; CDR2 reads SYGVKD. With 3 bases removed from V and 13 bases from J, the gap between germline ends came to 12 bases. The DNA for the CDR3 is TGTGCCATCAGTGATATGGCAGTCGGACTGTTTTTT. Translating gives CAISDMAVGLFF.

In this sample, this clonotype turned up a few times. The chain carries TRBV15 and TRBJ2-5, with TRBD2 as a possible D gene (5 bases). The germline V gene has CDR1 LNHNV and CDR2 YYDKDF (reference sequence). V lost 0 bases and J 3 bases, leaving 11 bases between the germline ends. The CDR3 is 15 residues long. CDR3 DNA: TGTGCCACCAGCAGAGATCTGGGAGCGGAAGAGACCCAGTACTTC. Its translation is CATSRDLGAEETQYF.

The J gene is TRBJ1-2, the V gene TRBV10-3; D remains unclear. Germline CDR1 is ENHRY and CDR2 is SYGVKD. Trimming removed 10 bases from V and 6 bases from J, with 15 bases in between. The CDR3 is made up of 12 amino acids. CDR3 amino acids: CASTQVSNGYTF. DNA of the CDR3: TGTGCCAGCACCCAGGTATCCAATGGCTACACCTTC.

On this clonotype: It may be a read error: a sequence one base away is much more abundant. V is TRBV5-5 and J is TRBJ2-3; perhaps D is TRBD1 or TRBD2 (5 bases each). The CDR3 is 14 amino acids. The V gene's germline CDR1 is SGHKS and CDR2 YYEKEE (reference sequence). CDR3 bases: TGTGCCAGCAGCTTAGAGTCTAGCACAGGTACGCAGTATTTT. It specifies CASSLESSTGTQYF.

The J gene is TRBJ1-4, the V gene TRBV29-1, with D unresolved. The CDR3 has 12 residues. V gave up 7 bases and J gave up 8 bases, with 14 bases separating them. Per germline, CDR1 SQVTM and CDR2 ANQGSEA. The CDR3 region has the DNA TGCAGCGCGGCAGGCGGCCGGGAAAAACTGTTTTTT. Residues: CSAAGGREKLFF.